This passage covers 27 T cell receptor delta chains from one sample sequenced in a study of γδ T cells in repeated Plasmodium falciparum infection. Bulk repertoires came from Vgamma9/Vdelta2+ or Vdelta2-negative gammadelta T cells flow-sorted from PBMC. TCRdb re-processed the multiplex PCR reads using CATT. The sample holds some 100,000 delta-chain clones, roughly 1.4% seen once. Source material: gamma-delta T cells from blood. Every receptor here comes from a pool of human donors (malaria-infected and uninfected, not separated).

This clone was observed many times. V and J are TRDV1 and TRDJ1; 12 nucleotides line up with TRDD3. The CDR3 covers 19 residues. The trim removed 1 base at V and 4 bases at J, leaving 13 bases unmatched. The germline V gene has CDR1 TSWWSYY and CDR2 QGS. This chain's CDR3 is CALGEPPSYWGIQGDKLIF. The CDR3, as DNA: TGTGCTCTTGGGGAACCCCCTTCGTACTGGGGGATACAGGGCGATAAACTCATCTTT.

This clone has more than one count but fewer than ten. This likely came from a read error, as a far larger clone is one base away. Other DNA sequences within the sample encode an identical CDR3. The chain links TRDV2 to TRDJ1; TRDD3 agrees at 13 bases. The J gene is absent in TCRdb and was assigned here via DNA matching to germline. The CDR3 spans 21 residues. Germline CDR1 is GEAIGNYY and CDR2 is EKD. The CDR3 sequence: CACDTPLRNTGGYGNTDKLIF. For the CDR3, the DNA is TGTGCCTGCGACACCCCCCTACGAAATACTGGGGGATACGGGAACACCGATAAACTCATCTTT.

This clone has a handful of counts. This likely stems from a read error, as it lies one base from a far larger clone. Other DNA variants within this sample encode the same CDR3. This rearrangement joins TRDV1 to TRDJ1; perhaps TRDD2 as D (5 bases). The J gene, absent from TCRdb, was called here by matching the DNA to germline. The CDR3 is made up of 16 amino acids. Germline lookup yields CDR1 TSWWSYY and CDR2 QGS. CDR3 nucleotide sequence: TGTGCCCTTGGAGAGCCTTTTCCTCCTTACACCGATAAACTCATCTTT. Amino acids: CALGEPFPPYTDKLIF.

The sample holds a few counts of this clone. This likely reflects a read error, since a far larger clone is one base away. This same CDR3 is encoded by further DNA sequences in the sample. The V call is TRDV1, the J call TRDJ1; D is perhaps TRDD3 (5 bases). The J gene, left out of TCRdb, was set here by checking the DNA against germline. The germline V gene has CDR1 TSWWSYY and CDR2 QGS. V lost 6 bases and J lost 0, with 17 bases in between. The CDR3 covers 16 residues. The CDR3 DNA reads TGTGCTCTTGGTCTCCACCGGGGGGCGTACACCGATAAACTCATCTTT. Its translation: CALGLHRGAYTDKLIF.

Points on this clone: One base separates it from a far larger clone, so it is likely a read error. The chain combines TRDV2 with TRDJ3; 9 bases map to TRDD3. TCRdb carries no J gene annotation; the J gene was assigned here by matching the DNA with germline. This CDR3 spans 22 amino acids. From germline, CDR1 is GEAIGNYY and CDR2 EKD. CDR3 sequence: CACDTVVVAGGCGSWDTRQMFF. Here the CDR3 DNA reads TGTGCCTGTGACACCGTCGTAGTAGCTGGGGGATGTGGCTCCTGGGACACCCGGCAGATGTTTTTC.

Note on this clone: A far larger clone is one base from this, pointing to a likely read error. Within the sample, other DNA sequences also encode this same CDR3. For the V gene the call is TRDV1; the J gene has no call; TRDD3 is the table's D call and was not checked against the DNA. There are 19 residues in the CDR3. Germline V gene lookup returns CDR1 TSWWSYY and CDR2 QGS. CDR3 nucleotide sequence: TGTGCTCTTGGGGAACTAGAATGGTCGGTTAAGGGGGATCCCGATAAGCTCATCTTT. Protein: CALGELEWSVKGDPDKLIF.

Notes on this clone: A far larger clone is one base from this, pointing to a likely read error. This same CDR3 is encoded by further DNA sequences in the sample. The rearrangement uses TRDV2 and TRDJ3; 9 nucleotides match TRDD3. There are 18 residues in the CDR3. The ends lost 1 base at V and 0 bases at J; junction bases unmatched: 3. Germline values: CDR1 GEAIGNYY, CDR2 EKD. The CDR3 region is CACDTLGDSSWDTRQMFF. CDR3 DNA: TGTGCCTGTGACACACTGGGGGACAGCTCCTGGGACACCCGACAGATGTTTTTC.

This clone was counted many times. Given a far larger clone just one base away, this is likely a sequencing read error. The identical CDR3 is also encoded by other nucleotide sequences in the sample. The chain carries TRDV2 and TRDJ1; D could derive from TRDD2 or TRDD3 (5 bases each). The CDR3 has 17 residues. Germline V CDR1 and CDR2: GEAIGNYY, EKD. V lost 3 bases, J lost 0 bases, and 19 bases lay in between. CDR3 bases: TGTGCCTGTGACTCCCTACTTGGGGACTCCCACACCGATAAACTCATCTTT. Its translation is CACDSLLGDSHTDKLIF.

As to this clone: The sample carries other DNA sequences with the same CDR3. The chain has TRDV3 and TRDJ1; D may be TRDD3 (6 bases). The CDR3 is 15 amino acids. Germline V gene sequence: CDR1 TVYSNPD, CDR2 GDNSRS (reference sequence). V lost 3 bases, J lost 8 bases, and 25 bases lay in between. The CDR3 region has the DNA TGTGCCTTAGTTCTGCCCCCGGGGATTAGGGGCAAACTCATCTTT. It specifies CALVLPPGIRGKLIF.

Regarding this clone: A far larger clone is off by one base, so a read error is likely. At the DNA level, this CDR3 is encoded by other sequences in the same sample as well. V gene TRDV3 was called; the J gene was not. The V gene's germline CDR1 is TVYSNPD and CDR2 GDNSRS (reference sequence). The CDR3 extends over 15 amino acids. Written as DNA, the CDR3 is TGTGCCTTTAAAGGTCCCCCATTCGAAGTAGGAAAGCTCATCTTT. Amino acids: CAFKGPPFEVGKLIF.

About this clone itself: The TCRdb record carries a much larger clone's protein, which differs from this DNA's translation at residue 3; a read error is the likely cause, and the protein listed here is the DNA translation. This chain joins TRDV1 and TRDJ1; TRDD3 is a possible D gene (7 bases). TCRdb leaves out the J gene; it was filled in here by matching the DNA to germline. This CDR3 spans 18 amino acids. The germline CDR1 and CDR2 sequences are TSWWSYY and QGS. The CDR3 bases are TGTGCTTTTGGGGTTTTCCTAAAAGGGATACAAACGAAGCACAAACTCATCTTT. Its protein is CAFGVFLKGIQTKHKLIF.

Only a few counts were recorded for this clone. With a much larger clone just one base away, this may be a read error. The chain has TRDV1 and TRDJ1; 12 nucleotides match TRDD3. TCRdb lists no J gene, so it was determined here by aligning the DNA to germline. V was clipped by 7 bases and J by 8 bases; unmatched bases: 11. The germline CDR1 and CDR2 sequences are TSWWSYY and QGS. The length of the CDR3 is 15 residues. The CDR3 sequence is CALERYWGIPEKLIF. In DNA form, the CDR3 reads TGTGCTCTTGAACGGTACTGGGGGATACCGGAAAAACTCATCTTT.

This clone has a handful of counts. A far larger clone is a single base away, which makes a read error likely. The sample contains more than one DNA sequence encoding this CDR3. The J gene was not called, though the V gene is TRDV2; TRDD3 is the table's D call, not checked against the DNA. The CDR3 extends over 18 amino acids. Germline CDR1 is GEAIGNYY and CDR2 is EKD. The CDR3 loop reads CACDNTGGYSWDTRQMFF. In nucleotides, the CDR3 is TGTGCCTGTGACAATACTGGGGGATACTCCTGGGACACCCGACAGATGTTCTTC.

For this clone: A far more abundant clone sits one base away, making this likely a read error. Other nucleotide sequences from this sample produce the same CDR3. This chain uses TRDV3 with TRDJ1, with 9 nucleotides matching TRDD3. The germline gives CDR1 TVYSNPD, CDR2 GDNSRS (reference sequence). This CDR3 spans 16 amino acids. V shed 5 bases and J 5 bases; nucleotides not matched to a gene: 18. The CDR3 DNA reads TGTGCCGTTTTTGGACTTCGGGGGGATACCCTAGATAAACTCATCTTT. It codes for CAVFGLRGDTLDKLIF.

This clone has more than one count but fewer than ten. This sequence is one base from a far larger clone and is likely a read error. The sample has other DNA sequences that encode this CDR3 too. There is no J gene call, but TRDV1 is given as the V gene; the table gives TRDD3 as D, unverified against the DNA. The CDR3 is 17 amino acids. The V gene's germline CDR1 is TSWWSYY and CDR2 QGS. CDR3 coding DNA: TGTGCTCTTGGGGAACTCATGACCCTGGCGTACGCCGATAAACTCATCTTC. It translates to CALGELMTLAYADKLIF.

In this sample, this clone is medium-sized. Other DNA variants within this sample encode the same CDR3. The chain couples TRDV2 to TRDJ1, with D maybe TRDD3 (7 bases). The length of the CDR3 is 23 residues. The V gene's germline CDR1 is GEAIGNYY and CDR2 EKD. The ends were cut back, 0 bases at V and 2 bases at J, with 36 bases in the middle. CDR3 DNA: TGTGCCTGTGACACCATTGACTCTTCCTGGAAGACTGGGGATGTTACGGCGACCGATAAACTCATCTTT. Translated: CACDTIDSSWKTGDVTATDKLIF.

The sample holds a few counts of this clone. The translation of this DNA and the TCRdb protein of a much larger clone differ at residue 3, probably owing to a read error; the protein shown here is translated from the DNA. J is TRDJ1 and V is TRDV2; 10 positions match TRDD3. The J gene is absent in TCRdb and was assigned here via DNA matching to germline. This CDR3 has 16 amino acids. CDR1 and CDR2 from the germline V gene are GEAIGNYY and EKD. The CDR3 spells CARDTVGDTETDKLIF. DNA of the CDR3: TGTGCCCGTGACACCGTGGGGGATACTGAGACCGATAAACTCATCTTT.

This clone was detected many times. This sequence joins TRDV1 and TRDJ1; TRDD3 is a possible D gene (6 bases). The germline V gene has CDR1 TSWWSYY and CDR2 QGS. With 0 bases removed from V and 0 bases from J, the gap between germline ends came to 17 bases. This CDR3 is built from 18 residues. This CDR3 is CALGELRGWWGDTDKLIF. CDR3 nucleotide sequence: TGTGCTCTTGGGGAACTTCGGGGATGGTGGGGAGACACCGATAAACTCATCTTT.

This clone appeared many times. This sequence is one base from a far larger clone and is likely a read error. V is TRDV1 and J is TRDJ1; 7 bases line up with TRDD3. Germline loops: CDR1 TSWWSYY, CDR2 QGS. There are 23 residues in the CDR3. Here the CDR3 reads CALGEYLSPIRKLTLGVTDKLTF. Written as DNA, the CDR3 is TGTGCTCTTGGGGAATATCTTTCCCCGATTAGGAAACTCACTCTGGGGGTCACCGATAAACTCACCTTT.

This clone was counted only a few times. A far bigger clonotype differs at one base, so this is likely a read error. Other DNA sequences in the sample encode the same CDR3. The chain uses TRDV1 and TRDJ1; no clear D gene. The J gene is absent in TCRdb and was assigned here via DNA matching to germline. This CDR3 has 16 amino acids. The germline V gene encodes CDR1 TSWWSYY and CDR2 QGS. V lost 2 bases and J lost 6, with 19 bases in between. CDR3 region: CALGEFAGLHKNKLIF. CDR3 nucleotides: TGTGCTCTTGGGGAATTCGCAGGACTTCATAAGAATAAACTCATCTTT.

This clone was seen ten or more times. The rearrangement links TRDV1 to TRDJ1; D uncertain. This CDR3 spans 17 amino acids. Germline values: CDR1 TSWWSYY, CDR2 QGS. V was clipped by 4 bases and J by 0 bases, with 18 bases between them. This CDR3 is CALGVPGPGFNTDKLIF. The DNA of the CDR3 is TGTGCTCTTGGGGTCCCGGGGCCTGGATTCAACACCGATAAACTCATCTTT.

As concerns this clone: This likely came from a read error, as a far larger clone is one base away. Other DNA sequences in this sample translate to the same CDR3. The V and J genes are TRDV1 and TRDJ1; TRDD3 aligns across 8 bases. V shed 3 bases and J 8 bases; nucleotides not matched to a gene: 14. CDR3 length: 16 amino acids. Germline CDR1 and CDR2: TSWWSYY and QGS. CDR3 sequence (DNA): TGTGCTCTTGGGGAGCTTCGGACCTGGGGGAGTACAAAACTCATCTTT. Translating it yields CALGELRTWGSTKLIF.

A word on this clone: The protein recorded in TCRdb matches a much larger clone and deviates from this DNA's translation at residue 14, suggesting a read error; the protein here is obtained by translating the DNA. The rearrangement joins TRDV2 to TRDJ1, with D tentatively TRDD3 (5 bases). TCRdb leaves out the J gene; it was filled in here by matching the DNA to germline. Germline values: CDR1 GEAIGNYY, CDR2 EKD. CDR3 length equals 18 residues. Here the CDR3 reads CACDTRGVMGKETGKLIF. The DNA for the CDR3 is TGTGCCTGTGACACTCGCGGGGTGATGGGGAAGGAGACCGGTAAACTCATCTTT.

This clone was counted a few times. This DNA's translation differs at residue 9 from TCRdb's protein, which comes from a much larger clone; a read error is likely, and the protein shown is translated from the DNA. The chain carries TRDV1 and TRDJ1; no clear D gene. The J gene, missing from TCRdb, was assigned here through DNA to germline matching. Trimming removed 5 bases at V and 8 bases at J, with 21 bases between. Germline values: CDR1 TSWWSYY, CDR2 QGS. The CDR3 runs 15 residues. The CDR3 loop reads CALGLSPTTTVKLIF. For the CDR3, the DNA is TGTGCTCTTGGGCTTAGCCCCACCACCACCGTCAAACTCATCTTT.

To note about this clone: TCRdb records a much larger clone's protein for this DNA, with a difference at residue 13 that likely arises from a read error; the protein given is the translation of the DNA. The V and J genes are TRDV1 and TRDJ1; TRDD3 aligns across 8 bases. Matching the DNA to germline supplied the J gene, which TCRdb does not give. Unmatched junction bases numbered 24, after V lost 0 bases and J lost 0 bases. Per germline, CDR1 TSWWSYY and CDR2 QGS. This CDR3 spans 23 amino acids. CDR3 residues: CALGELEGPTYADWGEYTDKLIF. In nucleotides, the CDR3 is TGTGCTCTTGGGGAACTAGAAGGTCCTACGTATGCTGACTGGGGGGAGTACACCGATAAACTCATCTTT.

A remark on this clone: A far larger clone is only one base removed, so a read error is likely. This same CDR3 is encoded by further DNA sequences in the sample. J is TRDJ1 and V is TRDV1; TRDD3 matches 7 bases. Here the J gene came from matching the DNA to germline, since TCRdb omits it. Germline CDR1 is TSWWSYY and CDR2 is QGS. V trimming: 4 bases; J trimming: 3 bases; junction bases outside the gene matches: 23. CDR3 size: 20 residues. CDR3 DNA sequence: TGTGCTCTTGGGGGACGGAGCTGGGGGGTACGTGTTGTTTGGGCCGATAAACTCATCTTT. Translated: CALGGRSWGVRVVWADKLIF.

Of note for this clone: The protein recorded in TCRdb matches a much larger clone and deviates from this DNA's translation at residue 12, suggesting a read error; the protein here is obtained by translating the DNA. The chain carries TRDV1 and TRDJ1, with 10 bases that match TRDD3. The length of the CDR3 is 19 residues. V trimming: 2 bases; J trimming: 4 bases; junction bases outside the gene matches: 16. Germline V gene sequence: CDR1 TSWWSYY, CDR2 QGS. In DNA form, the CDR3 reads TGTGCTCTTGGGGAAATTTTCGACGGGGGATACGTTGGGTTCGATAAACTCATCTTT. Protein sequence: CALGEIFDGGYVGFDKLIF.